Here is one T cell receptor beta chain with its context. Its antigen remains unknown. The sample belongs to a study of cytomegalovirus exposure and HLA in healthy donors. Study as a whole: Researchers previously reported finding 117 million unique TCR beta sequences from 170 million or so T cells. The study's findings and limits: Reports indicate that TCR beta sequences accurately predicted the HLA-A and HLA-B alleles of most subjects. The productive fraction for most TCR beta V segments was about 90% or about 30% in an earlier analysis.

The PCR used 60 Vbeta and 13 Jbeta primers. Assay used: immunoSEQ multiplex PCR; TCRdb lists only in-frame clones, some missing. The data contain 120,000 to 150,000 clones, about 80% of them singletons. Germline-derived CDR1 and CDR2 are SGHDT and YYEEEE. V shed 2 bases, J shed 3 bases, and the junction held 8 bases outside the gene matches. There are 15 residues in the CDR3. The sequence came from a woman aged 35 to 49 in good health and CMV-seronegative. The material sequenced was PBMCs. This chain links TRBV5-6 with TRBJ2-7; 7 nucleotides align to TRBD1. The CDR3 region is CASSFWGTVGYEQYF. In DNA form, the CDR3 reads TGTGCCAGCAGCTTCTGGGGGACAGTTGGCTACGAGCAGTACTTC.